The 25 T cell receptor beta chains presented below share a single source sample, sequenced in a study of cytomegalovirus exposure and HLA in healthy donors. Primers included in the PCR were 60 Vbeta and 13 Jbeta primers. Sequencing was performed with immunoSEQ multiplex PCR; in TCRdb, only in-frame clones are kept and a portion is missing. This table holds 200,000 to 250,000 clones, 77% found once. Sequenced: PBMCs. The receptors derive from a woman aged 55-75 years in good health and CMV-seropositive.

The chain links TRBV21-1 to TRBJ2-7; the table names TRBD2, a call not compared with the DNA. TRBV21-1 is termed a pseudogene. The CDR3 extends over 15 amino acids. The CDR3 coding sequence is TGTGCCAGCAGCAAAGTTGCGGGAGAATCCTACGAGCAGTACTTC. Translation: CASSKVAGESYEQYF.

This chain connects TRBV2 to TRBJ1-5; D is uncertain. Trimming removed 3 bases from V and 0 bases from J, with 9 bases in between. CDR1 is SNHLY and CDR2 is FYNNEI in the germline V gene. The CDR3 contains 15 residues. The CDR3 protein is CASSELSVSNQPQHF. The CDR3 nucleotides are TGTGCCAGCAGTGAGTTGTCGGTTAGCAATCAGCCCCAGCATTTT.

The V and J genes are TRBV27 and TRBJ1-1; TRBD1 is a possible D gene (5 bases). The CDR3 totals 13 residues. Germline CDR1 and CDR2: MNHEY and SMNVEV (reference sequence). V lost 0 bases and J lost 3, with 5 bases in between. The CDR3 nucleotides are TGTGCCAGCAGTTTATCAGGGGACACTGAAGCTTTCTTT. As protein: CASSLSGDTEAFF.

The genes are TRBV5-4 and TRBJ2-7; possible D gene TRBD1, 6 bases. The CDR3 runs to 13 residues. V was trimmed by 7 bases and J by 4 bases, leaving 15 bases between them. Germline V gives CDR1 SGHNT, CDR2 YYREEE (reference sequence). The CDR3 DNA sequence: TGTGCCAGCGCCTTGGACAGAACTTACGAGCAGTACTTC. This gives the protein CASALDRTYEQYF.

The gene calls are TRBV6-5 and TRBJ1-1; no firm D call. CDR1 MNHEY and CDR2 SVGAGI come from the germline V gene. CDR3 length: 11 residues. Trimming removed 4 bases from V and 7 bases from J, with 7 bases in between. The CDR3 sequence is CASSSGGEAFF. The CDR3 DNA reads as TGTGCCAGCAGTTCGGGAGGTGAAGCTTTCTTT.

The rearrangement joins TRBV5-1 to TRBJ2-7; 10 bases agree with TRBD1. Looked up from germline, CDR1 is SGHRS and CDR2 is YFSETQ. The CDR3 sequence is 16 residues long. With V trimmed by 0 bases and J by 7 bases, 10 bases remained unmatched. The CDR3 region is CASSLGGGTGVGEQYF. The CDR3 DNA sequence: TGCGCCAGCAGCTTGGGTGGCGGGACAGGGGTAGGAGAGCAGTACTTC.

The rearrangement uses TRBV11-3 and TRBJ2-6; a possible D gene is TRBD2 (5 bases). This CDR3 spans 17 amino acids. V was pared by 1 base and J by 0 bases, with 10 bases between. Per germline, CDR1 SGHNT and CDR2 YENEEA. The CDR3 sequence: CASSLGGSVSGANVLTF. The CDR3, as DNA: TGTGCCAGCAGCTTAGGAGGGTCGGTCTCTGGGGCCAACGTCCTGACTTTC. Complete variable domain (other parts from reference TRBV11-3 and TRBJ2-6): EAGVVQSPRYKIIEKKQPVAFWCNPISGHNTLYWYLQNLGQGPELLIRYENEEAVDDSQLPKDRFSAERLKGVDSTLKIQPAELGDSAVYLCASSLGGSVSGANVLTFGAGSRLTVL.

This clone has only one observation. The CDR3 bases are TGTGCCAGCATGGACGCAGGGTCAGGCCCTGAAGCTTTCTTT. This sequence encodes CASMDAGSGPEAFF. V usage is TRBV6-6 and J usage is TRBJ1-1; D is perhaps TRBD1 (5 bases). V dropped 7 bases and J dropped 6 bases, with 18 bases sitting between them. Germline values: CDR1 MNHNY, CDR2 SVGAGI (reference sequence). This CDR3 is 14 amino acids long.

CDR3 in amino acids: CASSLWTGGDYGYTF. CDR3 bases: TGTGCCAGCAGTTTATGGACAGGGGGCGACTATGGCTACACCTTC. The V and J genes are TRBV28 and TRBJ1-2; the match to TRBD1 covers 10 bases. The CDR3 covers 15 residues. The V and J ends lost 0 bases and 3 bases, in that order; junction bases with no gene match: 1. Germline V CDR1 and CDR2: MDHEN, SYDVKM.

This chain joins TRBV5-1 and TRBJ1-3; TRBD1 is a possible D gene (5 bases). The germline CDR1 and CDR2 sequences are SGHRS and YFSETQ. Trimming stripped 0 bases from V and 4 bases from J, with 14 bases between. The CDR3 is 16 residues long. CDR3 loop: CASSLGGGTRGNTIYF. Here the CDR3 DNA reads TGCGCCAGCAGCTTGGGAGGAGGGACGAGAGGAAACACCATATATTTT.

This sequence joins TRBV7-8 and TRBJ1-2; D is unresolved. Germline V gene lookup returns CDR1 SGHVS and CDR2 FQNEAQ. V gave up 4 bases and J gave up 4 bases, with 10 bases separating them. CDR3 length equals 13 residues. CDR3: CASSSPRGYGYTF. CDR3 DNA sequence: TGTGCCAGCAGCTCCCCTCGGGGCTATGGCTACACCTTC.

The chain joins TRBV29-1 to TRBJ1-2; D is uncertain. V lost 2 bases, J lost 4 bases, and 8 bases lay in between. The CDR3 covers 12 residues. The germline CDR1 and CDR2 sequences are SQVTM and ANQGSEA. The CDR3, as DNA: TGCAGCGTTGAAACAGTGGGCTATGGCTACACCTTC. This gives the protein CSVETVGYGYTF.

The chain links TRBV28 to TRBJ1-2; D is possibly TRBD1 (5 bases). Germline assignment: CDR1 MDHEN and CDR2 SYDVKM. This CDR3 has 14 residues. The germline V and J ends were trimmed by 10 bases and 0 bases, with 15 bases remaining between them. The DNA of the CDR3 is TGTGCCACGCGGCGGGGGAAGGCTAACTATGGCTACACCTTC. Amino acid sequence: CATRRGKANYGYTF.

V and J are TRBV28 and TRBJ2-7; 10 nucleotides line up with TRBD1. Losses at the gene ends were 5 bases for V and 3 bases for J; bases not matched to a gene: 7. CDR1 MDHEN and CDR2 SYDVKM come from the germline V gene. This CDR3 has 15 amino acids. CDR3 bases: TGTGCCAGCAGTGGTGCCGGGACAGGGGACTACGAGCAGTACTTC. It yields the protein CASSGAGTGDYEQYF.

The chain employs TRBV7-2 and TRBJ2-7; D call uncertain. The CDR3 runs to 15 residues. Between the trimmed V and J ends, which lost 3 bases and 4 bases, there was a span of 16 bases. Germline-derived CDR1 and CDR2 are SGHTA and FQGNSA. Here the CDR3 DNA reads TGTGCCAGCAGCTTTGTAGCCGGGTTGGAGTACGAGCAGTACTTC. Protein sequence: CASSFVAGLEYEQYF.

V and J are TRBV2 and TRBJ1-5; 9 bases line up with TRBD1. The CDR3 loop spans 14 amino acids. Germline V CDR1 and CDR2: SNHLY, FYNNEI. V lost 7 bases to trimming and J lost 2 bases; unmatched junction nucleotides: 3. CDR3 protein: CASIRDRGNQPQHF. The CDR3 nucleotides read TGTGCCAGCATCCGGGACAGGGGCAATCAGCCCCAGCATTTT.

V and J are TRBV9 and TRBJ2-7, with TRBD1 as a possible D gene (6 bases). CDR1 SGDLS and CDR2 YYNGEE come from the germline V gene. Trimming took 4 bases from V and 2 from J, leaving 19 bases between them. The CDR3 consists of 16 residues. DNA for the CDR3: TGTGCCAGCAGCCCCACCTCAGGGGCCATCACCTACGAGCAGTACTTC. Translating gives CASSPTSGAITYEQYF.

This chain uses TRBV7-3 with TRBJ2-1, with TRBD2 matching over 8 bases. Germline loops: CDR1 SGHTA, CDR2 FQGTGA. The CDR3 has 15 residues. V shed 5 bases and J 6 bases; nucleotides not matched to a gene: 9. CDR3 residues: CASSSGVSGANEQFF. CDR3 in DNA: TGTGCCAGCAGCAGTGGGGTTAGCGGGGCCAATGAGCAGTTCTTC.

The chain links TRBV30 to TRBJ1-2, with a possible D match to TRBD1 (5 bases). This CDR3 has 14 residues. The germline gives CDR1 GTSNPN, CDR2 SVGIG (reference sequence). Deletions cut 2 bases from V and 4 bases from J, with 14 bases between. The DNA for the CDR3 is TGTGCCTGGAGTCTCCTCAGGGTACCCTATGGCTACACCTTC. It translates to CAWSLLRVPYGYTF.

As regards this clone: The sample has other DNA sequences that encode this CDR3 too. V and J are TRBV2 and TRBJ2-5; no clear D gene. The CDR3 runs 11 residues. The V and J ends lost 5 bases and 4 bases respectively, with 5 bases between them. CDR1 SNHLY and CDR2 FYNNEI come from the germline V gene. The CDR3 bases are TGTGCCAGCAGTCTATTAGAGACCCAGTACTTC. Its translation: CASSLLETQYF.

Only a few counts were recorded for this clone. The rearrangement joins TRBV30 to TRBJ1-2; D is ambiguous. Trimming shortened V by 2 bases and J by 2 bases, and 12 bases separated the two germline ends. Germline CDR1 and CDR2: GTSNPN and SVGIG (reference sequence). CDR3 size: 14 residues. CDR3: CAWSPRGGNYGYTF. In DNA, the CDR3 is TGTGCCTGGAGTCCCCGGGGTGGGAACTATGGCTACACCTTC.

This rearrangement joins TRBV30 to TRBJ2-1; 7 bases fit TRBD2. J was trimmed by 5 bases and V by 2 bases; bases with no gene match: 9. CDR3 length equals 15 residues. Germline V gives CDR1 GTSNPN, CDR2 SVGIG (reference sequence). CDR3 nucleotides: TGTGCCTGGAGTTCCGGGACTAAAGCTAACAATGAGCAGTTCTTC. Its protein product is CAWSSGTKANNEQFF.

This chain joins TRBV15 and TRBJ1-2, with TRBD1 matching 7 bases. Germline values: CDR1 LNHNV, CDR2 YYDKDF (reference sequence). CDR3 length equals 14 residues. The V segment lost 5 bases and the J segment 4 bases; nucleotides outside the gene matches: 7. The chain's CDR3 is CATSPGQLSYGYTF. CDR3 DNA sequence: TGTGCCACCAGCCCGGGACAGCTCTCCTATGGCTACACCTTC. Full variable domain (missing parts from reference TRBV15 and TRBJ1-2): DAMVIQNPRYQVTQFGKPVTLSCSQTLNHNVMYWYQQKSSQAPKLLFHYYDKDFNNEADTPDNFQSRRPNTSFCFLDIRSPGLGDTAMYLCATSPGQLSYGYTFGSGTRLTVV.

The rearrangement uses TRBV30 and TRBJ1-1, with D uncertain. The V gene lost 7 bases and the J gene lost 4 bases, with 10 bases spanning the gap. Per germline, CDR1 GTSNPN and CDR2 SVGIG (reference sequence). This CDR3 has 11 residues. CDR3: CAFSRGTEAFF. The CDR3 coding sequence is TGTGCCTTTTCCCGCGGCACTGAAGCTTTCTTT.

This clone was observed a single time. The V call is TRBV7-8, the J call TRBJ2-2, with 7 bases lining up with TRBD2. Germline V lookup: CDR1 SGHVS, CDR2 FQNEAQ. The ends lost 1 base at V and 2 bases at J; junction bases unmatched: 4. This CDR3 contains 16 residues. The CDR3 loop is CASSLVGGSNTGELFF. DNA for the CDR3: TGTGCCAGCAGCTTAGTCGGGGGGAGCAACACCGGGGAGCTGTTTTTT. Full variable domain (rest looked up from reference TRBV7-8 and TRBJ2-2): GAGVSQSPRYKVAKRGQDVALRCDPISGHVSLFWYQQALGQGPEFLTYFQNEAQLDKSGLPSDRFFAERPEGSVSTLKIQRTQQEDSAVYLCASSLVGGSNTGELFFGEGSRLTVL.